Presented here are 25 T cell receptor beta chains from one specimen sequenced in a study of blood T cells in healthy people across ages. Together with a sample-barcoded 5' primer, a J-beta primer mix was included in a second PCR lasting roughly 6 to 12 cycles. Using its own MiXCR run on the 5' RACE reads, TCRdb lists one record per CDR3 protein. Of about 930,000 distinct CDR3 sequences detected, almost 30% appear once; the ten largest clones hold 10%. The same sample was also studied in work on T cells of mothers and their children.

The sample comprised blood. The receptors come from a woman aged 40 to 55 in good health.

The chain carries TRBV5-1 and TRBJ2-3; D is possibly TRBD1 (6 bases). The CDR3 runs 15 residues. Germline lookup yields CDR1 SGHRS and CDR2 YFSETQ. V was trimmed by 6 bases and J by 0 bases, leaving 14 bases between them. The DNA for the CDR3 is TGCGCCAGCACCTGGACAGACTCTAGCACAGATACGCAGTATTTT. As protein: CASTWTDSSTDTQYF.

This clonotype was counted only a few times. This chain connects TRBV20-1 to TRBJ2-1; 9 nucleotides match TRBD1. V dropped 5 bases and J dropped 9; count of bases not matched to a gene: 5. This CDR3 region has 12 residues. CDR1 DFQATT and CDR2 SNEGSKA come from the germline V gene (reference sequence). CDR3 DNA: TGCAGTGCTGGACTGACAGGGGGTGAGCAGTTCTTC. Encoded protein: CSAGLTGGEQFF.

This chain joins TRBV20-1 and TRBJ1-5; TRBD1 is a possible D gene (6 bases). CDR1 is DFQATT and CDR2 is SNEGSKA in the germline V gene (reference sequence). The germline V and J ends were trimmed by 6 bases and 3 bases, with 21 bases remaining between them. This CDR3 spans 16 amino acids. The CDR3 is CSAQKYIQGHNQPQHF. CDR3 DNA sequence: TGCAGTGCACAAAAATATATACAGGGACACAATCAGCCCCAGCATTTT.

The chain combines TRBV6-5 with TRBJ2-5; D may be TRBD1 (5 bases). V gave up 8 bases and J gave up 4 bases, with 23 bases separating them. There are 16 residues in the CDR3. In germline, CDR1 is MNHEY, CDR2 SVGAGI. The CDR3 DNA reads as TGTGCCAGCCGCTTAGGGGCCAGGCCATATTCAGAGACCCAGTACTTC. This sequence encodes CASRLGARPYSETQYF.

The rearrangement joins TRBV5-1 to TRBJ1-2; the D gene is possibly TRBD1 (6 bases). The V end lost 4 bases, the J end lost 3 bases, and 10 bases lay between the germline ends. The germline V gene encodes CDR1 SGHRS and CDR2 YFSETQ. The CDR3 is 13 residues long. CDR3 region: CASSRQAYYGYTF. The DNA for the CDR3 is TGCGCCAGCAGCCGACAGGCCTACTATGGCTACACCTTC.

The chain links TRBV6-1 to TRBJ2-4; D perhaps matches TRBD1 (6 bases). Trimming removed 6 bases at V and 5 bases at J, with 11 bases between. The germline V gene encodes CDR1 MNHNS and CDR2 SASEGT. CDR3 length: 13 amino acids. For the CDR3, the DNA is TGTGCCAGCAGGAACAGGGCCCAAAACATTCAGTACTTC. It translates to CASRNRAQNIQYF.

This clonotype was seen only a few times. The chain carries TRBV2 and TRBJ1-2, with D perhaps matching TRBD1 (5 bases). The CDR3 sequence is 15 residues long. V was clipped by 3 bases and J by 4 bases, with 15 bases between them. Germline V gives CDR1 SNHLY, CDR2 FYNNEI. The CDR3 loop is CASSDYQGSTYGYTF. As DNA, the CDR3 is TGTGCCAGCAGTGATTATCAGGGCTCGACCTATGGCTACACCTTC. The whole variable domain, remainder taken from reference TRBV2 and TRBJ1-2, is EPEVTQTPSHQVTQMGQEVILRCVPISNHLYFYWYRQILGQKVEFLVSFYNNEISEKSEIFDDQFSVERPDGSNFTLKIRSTKLEDSAMYFCASSDYQGSTYGYTFGSGTRLTVV.

There are many counts of this clonotype. The gene calls are TRBV12-3 or TRBV12-4 and TRBJ1-5; D not resolved. Trimming shortened V by 0 bases and J by 5 bases, and 5 bases separated the two germline ends. The CDR3 sequence is 13 residues long. CDR3 sequence: CASSLAEDQPQHF. The DNA of the CDR3 is TGTGCCAGCAGTTTAGCGGAAGATCAGCCCCAGCATTTT.

A single count supports this clonotype. Possible read error: a much larger clone is one base away. The chain employs TRBV9 and TRBJ2-1; D unresolved. V was cut by 2 bases and J by 0 bases, with 9 bases left in between. The CDR3 loop spans 15 amino acids. The germline V gene encodes CDR1 SGDLS and CDR2 YYNGEE. CDR3 sequence: CASSVDTRSYNEQFF. The CDR3 DNA is TGTGCCAGCAGCGTCGACACGCGCTCCTACAATGAGCAGTTCTTC.

V and J are TRBV3-1 and TRBJ2-2; D unclear. The V and J ends lost 4 bases and 4 bases respectively, with 16 bases between them. Germline CDR1 is LGHDT and CDR2 is YNNKEL (reference sequence). The CDR3 length is 16 residues. The CDR3 DNA reads as TGTGCCAGCAGCCGGACGGGCGCCTCGGCCACCGGGGAGCTGTTTTTT. It is translated as CASSRTGASATGELFF.

Ten or more counts support this clonotype. The chain is built from TRBV12-3 or TRBV12-4 and TRBJ2-1; 14 bases agree with TRBD2. The CDR3 consists of 16 residues. With V trimmed by 7 bases and J by 3 bases, 5 bases remained unmatched. The CDR3 protein is CASTGLAGGIYNEQFF. The DNA for the CDR3 is TGTGCCAGCACAGGACTAGCGGGGGGTATCTACAATGAGCAGTTCTTC.

This clonotype was seen a few times. J is TRBJ2-3 and V is TRBV5-1; 7 bases align to TRBD1. The V and J ends lost 2 bases and 4 bases, in that order; junction bases with no gene match: 4. CDR1 and CDR2 from the germline V gene are SGHRS and YFSETQ. The CDR3 loop spans 14 amino acids. Written as DNA, the CDR3 is TGCGCCAGCAGCTTTAACAGGGGCCCAGATACGCAGTATTTT. Translation: CASSFNRGPDTQYF.

This chain connects TRBV28 to TRBJ2-5, with a possible D match to TRBD2 (5 bases). Trimming stripped 1 base from V and 4 bases from J, with 7 bases between. Germline V gene sequence: CDR1 MDHEN, CDR2 SYDVKM. This CDR3 comprises 13 residues. DNA of the CDR3: TGTGCCAGCAGTTTATACGCGGGAGAGACCCAGTACTTC. Residues: CASSLYAGETQYF.

This sequence joins TRBV7-2 and TRBJ2-3, with TRBD2 identical over 14 bases. The CDR3 spans 16 residues. Germline V gene sequence: CDR1 SGHTA, CDR2 FQGNSA. J was trimmed by 4 bases and V by 5 bases; bases with no gene match: 5. The CDR3 reads CASSPRLAGGSDTQYF. CDR3 DNA: TGTGCCAGCAGCCCCCGACTAGCGGGAGGGTCAGATACGCAGTATTTT.

This clonotype was counted only a few times. The chain couples TRBV20-1 to TRBJ1-6; maybe TRBD1 (5 bases). Trimming cost V 5 bases and J 5 bases, with 13 bases left between them. Germline CDR1 and CDR2: DFQATT and SNEGSKA (reference sequence). CDR3 length: 14 amino acids. This CDR3 reads CSALNRDDNSPLHF. As DNA, the CDR3 is TGCAGTGCTCTGAACCGGGACGATAATTCACCCCTCCACTTT.

The chain links TRBV10-3 to TRBJ2-7; TRBD2 is a possible D gene (6 bases). The CDR3 runs 14 residues. Germline V gives CDR1 ENHRY, CDR2 SYGVKD. V was trimmed by 3 bases and J by 0 bases, leaving 9 bases between them. Here the CDR3 reads CAISDGGTSYEQYF. The CDR3 DNA follows: TGTGCCATCAGTGATGGAGGGACCTCCTACGAGCAGTACTTC.

Note on this clonotype: A read error is possible here, since a much larger clone lies one base away. The gene calls are TRBV15 and TRBJ2-1; 7 nucleotides agree with TRBD2. The germline CDR1 and CDR2 sequences are LNHNV and YYDKDF (reference sequence). This CDR3 is 12 amino acids long. The CDR3, as DNA: TGTGCCACCGGCAGAGATGGGAGGGGGCAGTTCTTC. Its translation: CATGRDGRGQFF.

The genes are TRBV3-1 and TRBJ2-7, with a weak D call TRBD1 (6 bases). The V gene's germline CDR1 is LGHDT and CDR2 YNNKEL (reference sequence). There are 15 residues in the CDR3. Trimming cost V 3 bases and J 2 bases, with 14 bases left between them. The CDR3 nucleotides read TGTGCCAGCAGCCAGGTCGAGACAGGACCCTACGAGCAGTACGTC. Its protein product is CASSQVETGPYEQYV.

The chain combines TRBV20-1 with TRBJ2-3, with 13 bases aligning to TRBD2. Germline V CDR1 and CDR2: DFQATT, SNEGSKA (reference sequence). The ends lost 6 bases at V and 5 bases at J; junction bases unmatched: 8. This CDR3 has 15 residues. CDR3 loop: CSAPPLAGGLDTQYF. CDR3 in DNA: TGCAGTGCCCCCCCACTAGCGGGGGGGCTAGATACGCAGTATTTT.

V gene TRBV6-6 combines with J gene TRBJ2-2; D not certain. The CDR3 totals 12 residues. The germline V and J ends were trimmed by 2 bases and 6 bases, with 4 bases remaining between them. Germline V gives CDR1 MNHNY, CDR2 SVGAGI (reference sequence). As DNA, the CDR3 is TGTGCCAGCAGTTACGGTGCCGGGGAGCTGTTTTTT. This translates into CASSYGAGELFF.

This chain connects TRBV5-1 to TRBJ2-7; 9 bases match TRBD1. V lost 3 bases, J lost 2 bases, and 12 bases stayed unmatched. Germline V gene lookup returns CDR1 SGHRS and CDR2 YFSETQ. The CDR3 is 17 amino acids. Here the CDR3 reads CASSSGQGLSVAYEQYF. CDR3 sequence (DNA): TGCGCCAGCAGCTCGGGACAGGGCCTCAGTGTGGCCTACGAGCAGTACTTC.

Comments on this clonotype: A read error is possible here, since a much larger clone lies one base away. V usage is TRBV7-3 and J usage is TRBJ2-7; 12 bases are shared with TRBD1. V gave up 4 bases and J gave up 10 bases; unmatched junction bases: 14. The germline CDR1 and CDR2 sequences are SGHTA and FQGTGA. The CDR3 spans 16 residues. The CDR3 DNA reads as TGTGCCAGCAGCTCCGCGGGACAGGGGGCGGGAGAGGCCCAGTACTTC. It encodes CASSSAGQGAGEAQYF.

V is TRBV20-1 and J is TRBJ1-4; D remains ambiguous. CDR1 is DFQATT and CDR2 is SNEGSKA in the germline V gene (reference sequence). V dropped 7 bases and J dropped 6 bases, with 12 bases sitting between them. CDR3 length: 12 amino acids. The CDR3 loop is CSVSSIDEKLFF. The CDR3, as DNA: TGCAGTGTAAGCTCTATAGATGAAAAACTGTTTTTT.

This clonotype was seen more than once but under ten times. The chain is built from TRBV12-3 or TRBV12-4 and TRBJ2-1; 8 bases are a match to TRBD2. The CDR3 runs 17 residues. With V trimmed by 0 bases and J by 9 bases, 13 bases remained unmatched. In DNA, the CDR3 is TGTGCCAGCAGTTTAGCGCTCGTCGGTGCGGGGGGCCGTGAGCAGTTCTTC. Translating it yields CASSLALVGAGGREQFF.

The chain joins TRBV5-1 to TRBJ2-3; 13 positions agree with TRBD2. This CDR3 region has 17 residues. CDR1 and CDR2 (germline): SGHRS, YFSETQ. Germline trimming cut 4 bases from V and 3 bases from J; bases unmatched to any gene: 8. CDR3 sequence: CASSPDPLAGGTDTQYF. The CDR3 nucleotides are TGCGCCAGCAGCCCCGATCCACTAGCGGGAGGGACAGATACGCAGTATTTT.